This TCR beta chain is drawn from a study of breast tumors, draining lymph nodes, adjacent tissues. Breast cancer patients provided tissue from their axillary draining lymph nodes. TCRdb re-called the multiplex PCR reads with MiXCR, one entry per CDR3 protein. The data hold 160,000 or so distinct CDR3 sequences, with about 34% observed a single time. Germline loops: CDR1 PRHDT, CDR2 FYEKMQ (reference sequence). CDR3 size: 12 residues. With 5 bases removed from V and 7 bases from J, the gap between germline ends came to 11 bases. V and J are TRBV13 and TRBJ1-1; D call uncertain. The sample was axillary lymph node tissue. The clonotype originates from a female donor with breast cancer. Some clones in this sample may be carry-over from other donors' samples. The CDR3 nucleotides read TGTGCCAGCAGCCGGATAGGGCATGAAGCTTTCTTT. Protein sequence: CASSRIGHEAFF.